A selection of T cell receptor beta chains follows, all from one sample in a study of cytotoxic CD8 clonotypes in ibrutinib-treated CLL. Sequenced by immunoSEQ multiplex PCR; TCRdb stores in-frame clones only, minus some. The table records 300,000 to 400,000 clones, roughly 67% of them present only once. This specimen consisted of PBMCs, obtained after 36 months of ibrutinib treatment. The receptors were sampled from a human donor with chronic lymphocytic leukemia. CDR3s include the opening cysteine and the closing phenylalanine or tryptophan. A D gene is named only where the DNA matches it firmly. Not all rows give a size; the values are once, few, many and, for expanded clones, a class.

clone size | D gene | J gene | V gene | CDR3 protein | CDR3 DNA
few | TRBD2 | TRBJ2-7 | TRBV28 | CATPGSGKGRYEQYF | TGTGCCACCCCGGGCAGCGGGAAAGGACGCTACGAGCAGTACTTC
. | . | TRBJ1-2 | TRBV18 | CASSPGGEANYGYTF | TGTGCCAGCTCACCGGGGGGAGAAGCAAACTATGGCTACACCTTC
few | . | TRBJ1-2 | TRBV29-1 | CSVRDGIYGYTF | TGCAGCGTCCGGGACGGGATTTATGGCTACACCTTC
few | . | TRBJ1-2 | TRBV5-1 | CASRPGTYYGYTF | TGCGCCAGCCGGCCCGGGACTTACTATGGCTACACCTTC
. | . | TRBJ1-1 | TRBV6-5 | CASSYFTAGPVTEAFF | TGTGCCAGCAGTTACTTTACCGCGGGTCCGGTCACTGAAGCTTTCTTT
. | TRBD1 | TRBJ2-7 | TRBV4-1 | CASSHRTGGYEQYF | TGCGCCAGCAGCCACCGGACAGGGGGGTACGAGCAGTACTTC
few | . | TRBJ2-4 | TRBV4-1 | CASSQDASRRNIQYF | TGCGCCAGCAGCCAAGATGCGAGTCGCCGGAACATTCAGTACTTC
. | . | TRBJ2-1 | TRBV25-1 | CASSPGTLSYNEQFF | TGTGCCTCCTCTCCCGGGACACTTTCCTACAATGAGCAGTTCTTC
. | . | TRBJ2-1 | TRBV7-2 | CASSLSYATSYNEQFF | TGTGCCAGCAGCTTAAGTTATGCCACCTCCTACAATGAGCAGTTCTTC
few | . | TRBJ1-1 | TRBV5-1 | CASSLASNTEAFF | TGCGCCAGCAGCTTGGCTTCGAACACTGAAGCTTTCTTT
few | . | TRBJ2-3 | TRBV14 | CASSYRDTQYF | TGTGCCAGCAGCTACCGGGATACGCAGTATTTT
. | . | TRBJ1-2 | TRBV2 | CASTPGLPWGYTF | TGTGCCAGCACCCCGGGCCTGCCGTGGGGCTACACCTTC
. | . | TRBJ2-5 | TRBV25-1 | CASSDPRVGETQYF | TGTGCCAGCAGTGATCCCAGGGTTGGGGAGACCCAGTACTTC
once | . | TRBJ2-1 | TRBV5-6 | CASSLSSVLQFF | TGTGCCAGCAGCTTGTCCTCAGTCCTCCAGTTCTTC
. | . | TRBJ2-7 | TRBV7-8 | CASSPRPGTDFYEQYF | TGTGCCAGCAGCCCCCGGCCAGGGACCGACTTCTACGAGCAGTACTTC
. | . | TRBJ2-7 | TRBV23-1 | CASSQRAGQTYEQYF | TGCGCCAGCAGTCAAAGGGCAGGACAAACCTACGAGCAGTACTTC
. | . | TRBJ1-1 | TRBV28 | CASSSPRVGSDTEAFF | TGTGCCAGCAGTTCCCCTCGGGTTGGGAGTGACACTGAAGCTTTCTTT
. | TRBD2 | TRBJ2-5 | TRBV7-2 | CASSLVPSGGHETQYF | TGTGCCAGCAGCTTAGTCCCTAGCGGGGGTCATGAGACCCAGTACTTC
. | . | TRBJ1-2 | TRBV7-2 | CASSSTSYRVVYYGYTF | TGTGCCAGCAGCTCCACGTCCTACAGGGTAGTATACTATGGCTACACCTTC
. | . | TRBJ1-2 | TRBV4-1 | CASSQGPTNYGYTF | TGCGCCAGCAGCCAAGGGCCTACTAACTATGGCTACACCTTC
. | . | TRBJ1-2 | TRBV2 | CASNIGEGGYTF | TGTGCCAGCAATATTGGGGAGGGCGGCTACACCTTC
. | . | TRBJ2-1 | TRBV7-2 | CASSLSPANNEQFF | TGTGCCAGCAGCTTATCGCCAGCAAACAATGAGCAGTTCTTC
. | TRBD1 | TRBJ2-5 | TRBV10-3 | CAISGTGQETQYF | TGTGCCATCAGTGGGACAGGTCAAGAGACCCAGTACTTC
. | . | TRBJ1-2 | TRBV9 | CASSAGKWDYGYTF | TGTGCCAGCAGCGCAGGGAAATGGGACTATGGCTACACCTTC
. | TRBD1 | TRBJ1-5 | TRBV6-5 | CASRQQGVNQPQHF | TGTGCCAGCAGACAACAGGGGGTGAACCAGCCCCAGCATTTT
. | . | TRBJ1-6 | TRBV7-3 | CASSIGVGWNSPLHF | TGTGCCAGCAGTATAGGGGTTGGATGGAATTCACCCCTCCACTTT
. | TRBD1 | TRBJ2-7 | TRBV11-2 | CASSSRQGTYEQYF | TGTGCCAGCAGCTCTAGACAGGGGACCTACGAGCAGTACTTC
few | TRBD2 | TRBJ2-5 | TRBV7-2 | CASSLWVTSGSNETQYF | TGTGCCAGCAGCTTATGGGTGACTAGCGGGAGTAATGAGACCCAGTACTTC
. | . | TRBJ1-4 | TRBV20-1 | CSLSRNEKLFF | TGCAGTCTGAGTCGAAATGAAAAACTGTTTTTT
. | . | TRBJ1-2 | TRBV28 | CASRVRGGNYGYTF | TGTGCCAGCAGAGTTCGGGGGGGAAACTATGGCTACACCTTC
. | TRBD1 | TRBJ2-5 | TRBV11-2 | CASTSRGLETQYF | TGTGCCAGCACGAGCAGGGGGCTAGAGACCCAGTACTTC
few | . | TRBJ2-2 | TRBV29-1 | CSVARDNTGELFF | TGCAGCGTTGCCAGGGATAACACCGGGGAGCTGTTTTTT
. | . | TRBJ2-5 | TRBV4-1 | CASSQGSFTGTQYF | TGCGCCAGCAGCCAGGGGTCCTTCACTGGGACCCAGTACTTC
. | . | TRBJ2-7 | TRBV7-2 | CASSLSVGRSPYEQYF | TGTGCCAGCAGCTTATCGGTTGGCAGGAGTCCCTACGAGCAGTACTTC
. | TRBD2 | TRBJ2-7 | TRBV7-2 | CASSLAPPSLAGGSYEQYF | TGTGCCAGCAGCTTAGCCCCACCATCACTAGCGGGGGGCTCCTACGAGCAGTACTTC
. | . | TRBJ1-1 | TRBV7-9 | CASSLVWGSEAFF | TGTGCCAGCAGCTTAGTCTGGGGCTCTGAAGCTTTCTTT
. | . | TRBJ1-1 | TRBV7-9 | CASSRGQNTEAFF | TGTGCCAGCAGCCGTGGACAGAACACTGAAGCTTTCTTT
. | TRBD2 | TRBJ2-1 | TRBV19 | CASSLRTSGTYNEQFF | TGTGCCAGTAGTCTTAGGACTAGCGGGACCTACAATGAGCAGTTCTTC
. | . | TRBJ2-2 | TRBV6-5 | CASSYGSSYAGELFF | TGTGCCAGCAGTTACGGGAGTTCGTATGCCGGGGAGCTGTTTTTT
once | . | TRBJ1-5 | TRBV10-3 | CATRLRQNNQPQHF | TGTGCCACCCGGCTACGACAGAACAATCAGCCCCAGCATTTT
. | . | TRBJ2-5 | TRBV25-1 | CASSVLDRQETQYF | TGTGCCAGCAGTGTACTGGACAGACAAGAGACCCAGTACTTC
. | . | TRBJ2-5 | TRBV5-1 | CASSLTRGQGQETQYF | TGCGCCAGCAGCTTGACCCGCGGGCAGGGACAAGAGACCCAGTACTTC
. | . | TRBJ1-2 | TRBV28 | CASSQTTHGYTF | TGTGCCAGCAGCCAAACCACCCATGGCTACACCTTC
. | TRBD1 | TRBJ2-3 | TRBV7-2 | CASSRDRGDTQYF | TGTGCCAGCAGCCGAGACAGGGGAGATACGCAGTATTTT
. | . | TRBJ2-1 | TRBV6-6 | CASRHSPSDSYNEQFF | TGTGCCAGCAGGCATTCCCCTAGCGACTCCTACAATGAGCAGTTCTTC